These 23 T cell receptor beta chains came from one sample sequenced in a study of blood T cells in healthy people across ages. The use of a sample-barcoded 5' primer and a J-beta primer mix characterized a second PCR of roughly 6 to 12 cycles. TCRdb re-derived calls from the 5' RACE reads in MiXCR, one entry per CDR3 protein. The repertoire holds about 670,000 distinct CDR3 sequences, approximately 52% seen once, with approximately 13% in the top ten. Sequenced input: blood. All receptors derive from a woman of 80 years or more in good health.

The chain links TRBV2 to TRBJ2-2, with D possibly called TRBD1 or TRBD2 (5 bases each). Trimming cost V 4 bases and J 1 base, with 10 bases left between them. The CDR3 length is 15 residues. The germline V gene encodes CDR1 SNHLY and CDR2 FYNNEI. The CDR3: CASSGEGRNTGELFF. DNA of the CDR3: TGTGCCAGCAGTGGCGAGGGGAGGAACACCGGGGAGCTGTTTTTT.

This clonotype has a count of ten or more. The chain carries TRBV3-1 and TRBJ1-2, with unresolved D. Trimming pared 0 bases from V and 3 bases from J, leaving 14 bases between. Germline V gives CDR1 LGHDT, CDR2 YNNKEL (reference sequence). The CDR3 length is 16 residues. The CDR3, as DNA: TGTGCCAGCAGCCAAGATTACAACCGGCGGGACTATGGCTACACCTTC. This gives the protein CASSQDYNRRDYGYTF.

The J gene is TRBJ2-5, the V gene TRBV20-1; D not resolved. This CDR3 region has 13 residues. Between the trimmed V and J ends, which lost 3 bases and 3 bases, there was a span of 11 bases. Germline V CDR1 and CDR2: DFQATT, SNEGSKA (reference sequence). CDR3 in amino acids: CSASIAGKETQYF. CDR3 coding DNA: TGCAGTGCTAGTATCGCCGGAAAAGAGACCCAGTACTTC.

This clonotype appeared many times. The J gene is TRBJ2-1, the V gene TRBV5-1; 7 bases are shared with TRBD1. CDR1 and CDR2 (germline): SGHRS, YFSETQ. This CDR3 is 16 amino acids long. Trimming cost V 3 bases and J 0 bases; bases outside gene matches: 6. The CDR3 loop is CASSSQGFYSYNEQFF. In DNA, the CDR3 is TGCGCCAGCAGCTCACAGGGGTTCTACTCCTACAATGAGCAGTTCTTC.

Ten or more counts support this clonotype. V and J are TRBV20-1 and TRBJ1-2; possibly TRBD1 for D (6 bases). Germline assignment: CDR1 DFQATT and CDR2 SNEGSKA (reference sequence). This CDR3 region has 12 residues. CDR3 nucleotides: TGCACCCAACGGGGGGGGGCCGGTGGCTACACCTTC. As protein: CTQRGGAGGYTF.

The chain links TRBV27 to TRBJ1-5; 11 bases line up with TRBD1. CDR1 and CDR2 from the germline V gene are MNHEY and SMNVEV (reference sequence). The CDR3 runs to 15 residues. V was pared by 5 bases and J by 6 bases, with 6 bases of the junction left unmatched. CDR3 residues: CASSPRTGGFQPQHF. The CDR3 coding sequence is TGTGCCAGCAGTCCCCGGACAGGGGGCTTTCAGCCCCAGCATTTT.

This clonotype was observed at least ten times. J is TRBJ2-4 and V is TRBV3-1; perhaps TRBD2 as D (5 bases). Germline V gene data show CDR1 as LGHDT and CDR2 as YNNKEL (reference sequence). V was pared by 0 bases and J by 3 bases, with 9 bases between. The CDR3 totals 15 residues. CDR3 protein: CASSQDKLVKNIQYF. The CDR3 coding sequence is TGTGCCAGCAGCCAAGATAAACTAGTCAAAAACATTCAGTACTTC.

This clonotype was observed at least ten times. CDR3 sequence reads: CASKVIAEYNEQFF. CDR3 sequence (DNA): TGTGCCAGCAAGGTAATAGCGGAGTACAATGAGCAGTTCTTC. The rearrangement joins TRBV27 to TRBJ2-1; possible D gene TRBD2, 6 bases. Germline CDR1 and CDR2: MNHEY and SMNVEV (reference sequence). V was cut by 7 bases and J by 4 bases, with 14 bases left in between. The CDR3 sequence is 14 residues long.

This clonotype came up a few times. The chain employs TRBV28 and TRBJ2-3; 8 bases align to TRBD2. Germline loops: CDR1 MDHEN, CDR2 SYDVKM. The CDR3 length is 14 residues. The V segment lost 10 bases and the J segment 1 base; nucleotides outside the gene matches: 7. CDR3 amino acids: CAIISGAGTDTQYF. The CDR3, as DNA: TGTGCCATCATTAGCGGGGCGGGCACAGATACGCAGTATTTT. Full variable domain (remainder filled in from reference TRBV28 and TRBJ2-3): DVKVTQSSRYLVKRTGEKVFLECVQDMDHENMFWYRQDPGLGLRLIYFSYDVKMKEKGDIPEGYSVSREKKERFSLILESASTNQTSMYLCAIISGAGTDTQYFGPGTRLTVL.

Note on this clonotype: This clone may be a read error of a much larger clone one base away. CDR3 bases: TGTGCCAGCAGTTACTCGAGGGGGAGGTTGAACAATGAGCAGTACTTC. Its protein is CASSYSRGRLNNEQYF. J is TRBJ2-7 and V is TRBV6-6; either TRBD1 or TRBD2 may fit D (6 bases each). CDR3 length: 16 amino acids. CDR1 is MNHNY and CDR2 is SVGAGI in the germline V gene (reference sequence). The V end lost 0 bases, the J end lost 7 bases, and 19 bases lay between the germline ends.

There are a few counts of this clonotype. The V gene is TRBV11-2, the J gene TRBJ2-2; tentatively, D is TRBD1 (7 bases). V lost 2 bases to trimming and J lost 4 bases, with 14 bases between them. The CDR3 runs to 16 residues. CDR1 SGHAT and CDR2 FQNNGV come from the germline V gene. The CDR3 DNA reads TGTGCCAGCAGCTTAAGTCGGCAGGGGGGCACCGGGGAGCTGTTTTTT. Its translation: CASSLSRQGGTGELFF.

J is TRBJ2-5 and V is TRBV20-1; TRBD2 is a possible D gene (6 bases). Germline assignment: CDR1 DFQATT and CDR2 SNEGSKA (reference sequence). The CDR3 totals 15 residues. V lost 0 bases and J lost 2, with 13 bases in between. DNA of the CDR3: TGCAGTGCTAGAGATGGGGCTAGCGTACAAGAGACCCAGTACTTC. This codes for CSARDGASVQETQYF.

The J gene is TRBJ1-1, the V gene TRBV29-1; 7 positions agree with TRBD1. This CDR3 comprises 14 residues. CDR1 SQVTM and CDR2 ANQGSEA come from the germline V gene. Trimming took 3 bases from V and 2 from J; bases not matched to a gene: 6. CDR3 nucleotide sequence: TGCAGCGTTGATAGGACAGGTGGTAACACTGAAGCTTTCTTT. As protein: CSVDRTGGNTEAFF.

To note about this clonotype: The junction departs from germline at one end; a sequencing error may be responsible. The V and J genes are TRBV7-9 and TRBJ2-5, with D possibly being TRBD2 (6 bases). CDR3 length equals 18 residues. Germline values: CDR1 SEHNR, CDR2 FQNEAQ (reference sequence). CDR3 in DNA: TGCGCCAGCAGCTTTTACAAGGGAACCCTTGGGAGCGGGGAGACCCAGTACTTC. It is translated as CASSFYKGTLGSGETQYF.

This chain links TRBV5-1 with TRBJ2-2, with 7 positions matching TRBD1. Unmatched junction bases numbered 12, after V lost 7 bases and J lost 0 bases. From germline, CDR1 is SGHRS and CDR2 YFSETQ. The CDR3 is 17 residues long. The CDR3 loop reads CASSPGVRGSNTGELFF. The DNA for the CDR3 is TGCGCCAGCTCGCCTGGCGTCAGGGGGTCGAACACCGGGGAGCTGTTTTTT. Filled out from reference TRBV5-1 and TRBJ2-2, the complete variable domain reads KAGVTQTPRYLIKTRGQQVTLSCSPISGHRSVSWYQQTPGQGLQFLFEYFSETQRNKGNFPGRFSGRQFSNSRSEMNVSTLELGDSALYLCASSPGVRGSNTGELFFGEGSRLTVL.

V and J are TRBV6-1 and TRBJ2-5; TRBD2 matches 8 bases. This CDR3 is built from 15 residues. Germline lookup yields CDR1 MNHNS and CDR2 SASEGT. J lost 9 bases, V lost 7 bases, and 16 bases had no gene match. The CDR3 region has the DNA TGTGCCAGCAACCCACTAGCGGTCCTCGAATTTTCCCAGTACTTC. It encodes CASNPLAVLEFSQYF.

Regarding this clonotype: This may be a read error, as it is one base from a much larger clone. The rearrangement links TRBV10-1 to TRBJ2-5; 10 bases match TRBD1. Germline V CDR1 and CDR2: WNHNN, SYGVQD (reference sequence). This CDR3 is built from 13 residues. Trimming cost V 3 bases and J 11 bases; bases outside gene matches: 6. In nucleotides, the CDR3 is TGCGCCAGCAGTGAAGGACAGGGGGAGGCGCAGTACTTC. Encoded protein: CASSEGQGEAQYF.

This rearrangement joins TRBV6-5 to TRBJ2-1, with 8 positions matching TRBD2. Germline trimming cut 6 bases from V and 2 bases from J; bases unmatched to any gene: 9. The germline V gene has CDR1 MNHEY and CDR2 SVGAGI. The CDR3 spans 16 residues. This chain's CDR3 is CASRREREQTYNEQFF. The CDR3 coding sequence is TGTGCCAGCAGGCGAGAGCGGGAGCAGACCTACAATGAGCAGTTCTTC.

As for this clonotype: This could be a read error, since a much larger clone is one nucleotide away. The chain couples TRBV6-6 to TRBJ1-5; 8 positions match TRBD1. This CDR3 comprises 14 residues. The V gene's germline CDR1 is MNHNY and CDR2 SVGAGI (reference sequence). The CDR3 bases are TGTGCCAGCAGCCAATACAGGGGGATGCAGCCCCTGCATTTT. Protein sequence: CASSQYRGMQPLHF.

In its sample, this clonotype was seen many times. CDR3: CASSLQSEYEQYF. The CDR3 nucleotides are TGCGCCAGCAGCTTGCAATCAGAGTACGAGCAGTACTTC. The gene calls are TRBV5-1 and TRBJ2-7; D unclear. The germline V and J ends were trimmed by 1 base and 4 bases, with 9 bases remaining between them. Germline values: CDR1 SGHRS, CDR2 YFSETQ. The CDR3 runs 13 residues.

Only a few counts were recorded for this clonotype. This chain links TRBV6-1 with TRBJ1-1; 8 nucleotides line up with TRBD1. The CDR3 sequence is 11 residues long. V lost 7 bases, J lost 10 bases, and 5 bases stayed unmatched. The germline V gene has CDR1 MNHNS and CDR2 SASEGT. The CDR3 nucleotides are TGTGCCAGCACCGGAGGACAGGGAGCTTTCTTT. Its protein product is CASTGGQGAFF.

The rearrangement uses TRBV7-2 and TRBJ2-1, with 10 bases aligning to TRBD1. Germline CDR1 and CDR2: SGHTA and FQGNSA. This CDR3 contains 15 residues. V gave up 5 bases and J gave up 13 bases; unmatched junction bases: 14. CDR3 residues: CASSIGTGDQETQFF. DNA for the CDR3: TGTGCCAGCAGCATCGGGACAGGGGACCAAGAGACCCAGTTCTTC.

The chain is built from TRBV28 and TRBJ2-1; D might be TRBD1 or TRBD2, each matching 6 bases. The germline V gene encodes CDR1 MDHEN and CDR2 SYDVKM. Deletions cut 6 bases from V and 6 bases from J, with 18 bases between. The CDR3 extends over 15 amino acids. CDR3 amino acids: CASRWNRPGANEQFF. CDR3 DNA sequence: TGTGCCAGCAGGTGGAATCGCCCGGGGGCCAATGAGCAGTTCTTC.